This section outlines one TCR beta chain sequence together with its context. Its recognized antigen is unknown. The sample holds no much larger clone one base away, and base qualities are not on file. V is cut back by 1 base and J by 3 bases, with 6 bases in the junction unmatched. The CDR3 sequence holds 15 residues, the cysteine and phenylalanine included. The read is trimmed to its CDR3 DNA, 45 bases read in frame from base 1. The germline V gene yields SNHLY for CDR1 and FYNNEI for CDR2. Library prep was done by the immunoSEQ multiplex PCR assay. Per the source publication's procedure: A statistical classification framework was built for diagnosing cytomegalovirus status from the catalog of TCR beta chain sequences. TCRdb re-hosts the immuneACCESS table, in-frame sequences only. Its copies lack some clones; in the studies checked, an unresolved V gene accounts for under half of them, and the cause for the rest is not known. V, J and clone size are those of that table, while D and trimming were read from the DNA. The sample table shows around 140,000 clones, and about 94% are seen once. The leading ten clones occupy about 1.7% of the sample.

The donors belonged to the validation cohort of 120 subjects, which was separate from the approximately 700-subject first cohort. This specimen belongs to a study of cytomegalovirus exposure and HLA in healthy donors (dated by TCRdb to about 2017). Looking at the study overall: The roughly 650 repertoires of the first cohort and the roughly 110 validation repertoires were produced on the same platform, according to a later analysis. The aim of the study was to test whether cataloging public T cell receptors could identify signatures of past pathogen exposure. Besides the first cohort of around 700 subjects, a separate validation cohort made up of 90 to 150 different subjects was used. High-throughput TCR immunosequencing, statistical association of individual TCRs with disease status, and machine learning were combined to predict cytomegalovirus infection status. General study outcomes and caveats: Three of the identified cytomegalovirus-associated TCR beta chains were confirmed in vitro to be specific for cytomegalovirus antigens. In a later analysis, TCRs clustered in the first cohort were found to also tend to co-occur in the 120 or so validation repertoires, with 85% to 95% of cluster scores above 0. The classifier was reported to diagnose cytomegalovirus status with high specificity and sensitivity in both the original cohort and the validation cohort. The authors suggested that the approach could potentially be extended to other disease states and immunological phenotypes. A later analysis lacked HLA typing for the validation cohort, so it scored co-occurrence in that cohort across all 110 or so repertoires. In the study, around 160 TCR beta chains were listed as associated with cytomegalovirus. Most TCR sequences were seen in very few donors, while some public TCRs were found in many individuals.

The chain couples TRBV2 to TRBJ2-7; TRBD2 aligns with 7 central bases. Sequenced sample: PBMCs. The clonotype comes from a man aged 18 to 29 in good health and CMV-seropositive. The CDR3 region: CASSEGEGSHYEQYF. The DNA is TGTGCCAGCAGTGAAGGGGAGGGCTCTCACTACGAGCAGTACTTC.